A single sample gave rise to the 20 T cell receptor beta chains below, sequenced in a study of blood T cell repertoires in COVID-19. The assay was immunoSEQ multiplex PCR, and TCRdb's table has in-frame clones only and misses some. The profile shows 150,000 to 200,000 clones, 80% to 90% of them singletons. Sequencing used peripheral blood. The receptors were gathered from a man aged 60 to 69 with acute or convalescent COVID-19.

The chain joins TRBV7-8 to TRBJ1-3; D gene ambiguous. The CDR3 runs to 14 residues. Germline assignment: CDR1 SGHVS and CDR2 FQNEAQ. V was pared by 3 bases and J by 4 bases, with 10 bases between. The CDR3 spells CASSFSQLGNTIYF. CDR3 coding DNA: TGTGCCAGCAGCTTCTCACAGTTGGGAAACACCATATATTTT.

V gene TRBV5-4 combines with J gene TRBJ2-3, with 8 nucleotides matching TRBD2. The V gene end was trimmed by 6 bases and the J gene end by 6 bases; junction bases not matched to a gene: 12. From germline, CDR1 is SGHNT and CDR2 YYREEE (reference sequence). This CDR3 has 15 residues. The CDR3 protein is CASNPGTRETDTQYF. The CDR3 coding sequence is TGTGCCAGCAACCCCGGGACTAGAGAAACGGATACGCAGTATTTT. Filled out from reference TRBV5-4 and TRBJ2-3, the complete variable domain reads ETGVTQSPTHLIKTRGQQVTLRCSSQSGHNTVSWYQQALGQGPQFIFQYYREEENGRGNFPPRFSGLQFPNYSSELNVNALELDDSALYLCASNPGTRETDTQYFGPGTRLTVL.

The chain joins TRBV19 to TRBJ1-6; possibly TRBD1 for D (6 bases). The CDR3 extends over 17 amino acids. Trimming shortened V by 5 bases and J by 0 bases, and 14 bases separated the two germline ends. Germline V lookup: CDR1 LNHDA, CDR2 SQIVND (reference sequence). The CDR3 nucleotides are TGTGCCAGTAGTCCTCGGACAGTTAGCTCCTATAATTCACCCCTCCACTTT. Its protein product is CASSPRTVSSYNSPLHF.

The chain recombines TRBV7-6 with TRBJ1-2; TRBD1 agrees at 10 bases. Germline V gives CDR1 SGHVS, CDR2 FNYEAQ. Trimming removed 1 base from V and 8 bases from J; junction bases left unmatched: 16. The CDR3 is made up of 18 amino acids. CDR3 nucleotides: TGTGCCAGCAGCTTAGGAGGCCGCCTGACAGGGGGCAAAGGGGGCTACACCTTC. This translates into CASSLGGRLTGGKGGYTF.

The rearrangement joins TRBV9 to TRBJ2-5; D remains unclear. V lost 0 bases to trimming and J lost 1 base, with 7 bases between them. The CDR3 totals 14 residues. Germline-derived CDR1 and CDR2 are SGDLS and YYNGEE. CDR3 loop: CASSVGQFQETQYF. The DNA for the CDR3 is TGTGCCAGCAGCGTAGGGCAATTCCAAGAGACCCAGTACTTC.

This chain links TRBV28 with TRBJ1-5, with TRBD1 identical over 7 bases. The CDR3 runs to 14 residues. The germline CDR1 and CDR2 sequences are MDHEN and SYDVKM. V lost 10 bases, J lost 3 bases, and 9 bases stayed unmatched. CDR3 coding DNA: TGTGCCACCGCAGGGGGGTTCCTCAATCAGCCCCAGCATTTT. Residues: CATAGGFLNQPQHF.

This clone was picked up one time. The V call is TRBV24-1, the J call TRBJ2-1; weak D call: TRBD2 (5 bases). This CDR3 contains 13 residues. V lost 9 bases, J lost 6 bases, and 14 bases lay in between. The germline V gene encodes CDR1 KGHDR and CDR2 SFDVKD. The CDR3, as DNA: TGTGCCACCCTGGAGGTGGGCTCCAATGAGCAGTTCTTC. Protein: CATLEVGSNEQFF.

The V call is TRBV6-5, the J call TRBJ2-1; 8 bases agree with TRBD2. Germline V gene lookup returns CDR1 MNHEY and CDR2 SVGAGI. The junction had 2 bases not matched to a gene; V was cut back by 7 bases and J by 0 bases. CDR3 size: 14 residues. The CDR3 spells CASKSGSSYNEQFF. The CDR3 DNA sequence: TGTGCCAGCAAAAGCGGGAGCTCCTACAATGAGCAGTTCTTC.

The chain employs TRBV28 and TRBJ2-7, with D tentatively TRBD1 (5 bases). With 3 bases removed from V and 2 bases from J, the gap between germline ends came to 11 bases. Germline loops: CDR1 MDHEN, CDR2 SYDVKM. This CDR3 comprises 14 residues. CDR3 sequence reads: CASSLGPDPYEQYF. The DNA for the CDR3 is TGTGCCAGCAGTTTGGGGCCGGACCCCTACGAGCAGTACTTC.

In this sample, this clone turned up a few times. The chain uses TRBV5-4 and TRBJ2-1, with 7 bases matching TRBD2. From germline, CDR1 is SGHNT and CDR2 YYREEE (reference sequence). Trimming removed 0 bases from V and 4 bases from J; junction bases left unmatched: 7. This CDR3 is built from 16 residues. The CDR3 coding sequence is TGTGCCAGCAGCTTGGGGTCTAGCGGAGTTTACAATGAGCAGTTCTTC. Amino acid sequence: CASSLGSSGVYNEQFF.

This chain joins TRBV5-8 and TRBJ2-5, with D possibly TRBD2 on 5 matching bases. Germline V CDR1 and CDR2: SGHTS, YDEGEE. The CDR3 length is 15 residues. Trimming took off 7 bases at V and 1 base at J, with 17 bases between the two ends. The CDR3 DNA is TGTGCCAGCGGAGAATGGGGAGAGGTCCAAGAGACCCAGTACTTC. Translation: CASGEWGEVQETQYF.

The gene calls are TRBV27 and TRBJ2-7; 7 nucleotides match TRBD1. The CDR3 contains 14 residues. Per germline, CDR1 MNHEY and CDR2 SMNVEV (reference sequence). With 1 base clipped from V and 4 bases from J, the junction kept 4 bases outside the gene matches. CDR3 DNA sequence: TGTGCCAGCAGTTTATTCGGGACAGCATACGAGCAGTACTTC. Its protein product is CASSLFGTAYEQYF.

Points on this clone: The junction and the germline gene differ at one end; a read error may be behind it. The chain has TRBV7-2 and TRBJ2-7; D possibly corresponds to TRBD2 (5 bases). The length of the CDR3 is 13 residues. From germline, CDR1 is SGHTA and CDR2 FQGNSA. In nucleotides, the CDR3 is TGTGCCAGCAACTTACTAGGTTCCTACGAGCAGTACTTC. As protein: CASNLLGSYEQYF. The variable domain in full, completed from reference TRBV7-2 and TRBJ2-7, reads GAGVSQSPSNKVTEKGKDVELRCDPISGHTALYWYRQSLGQGLEFLIYFQGNSAPDKSGLPSDRFSAERTGGSVSTLTIQRTQQEDSAVYLCASNLLGSYEQYFGPGTRLTVT.

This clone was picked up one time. CDR3 sequence reads: CATSGGASGNTIYF. The CDR3 bases are TGTGCCACCAGCGGCGGCGCGTCTGGAAACACCATATATTTT. V usage is TRBV6-5 and J usage is TRBJ1-3; D is unresolved. The V end lost 10 bases, the J end lost 1 base, and 14 bases lay between the germline ends. The length of the CDR3 is 14 residues. The germline gives CDR1 MNHEY, CDR2 SVGAGI.

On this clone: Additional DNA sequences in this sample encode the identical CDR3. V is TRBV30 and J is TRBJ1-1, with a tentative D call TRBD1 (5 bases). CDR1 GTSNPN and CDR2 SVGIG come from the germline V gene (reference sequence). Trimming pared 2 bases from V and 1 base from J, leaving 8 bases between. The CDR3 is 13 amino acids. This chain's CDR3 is CAWSRGGNTEAFF. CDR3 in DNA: TGTGCCTGGAGTCGGGGGGGGAACACTGAAGCTTTCTTT.

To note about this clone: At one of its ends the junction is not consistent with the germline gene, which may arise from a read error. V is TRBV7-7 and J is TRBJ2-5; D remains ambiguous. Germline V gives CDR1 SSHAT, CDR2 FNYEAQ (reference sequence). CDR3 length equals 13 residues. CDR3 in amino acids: CASSSFLGETQYF. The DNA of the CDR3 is TGTGCTAGCAGCTCATTTCTAGGAGAGACCCAGTACTTC.

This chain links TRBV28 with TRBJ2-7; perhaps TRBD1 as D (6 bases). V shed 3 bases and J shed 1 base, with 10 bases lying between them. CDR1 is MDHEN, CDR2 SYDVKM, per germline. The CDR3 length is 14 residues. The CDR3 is CASSFGRGSYEQYF. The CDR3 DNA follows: TGTGCCAGCAGTTTCGGCAGGGGATCCTACGAGCAGTACTTC.

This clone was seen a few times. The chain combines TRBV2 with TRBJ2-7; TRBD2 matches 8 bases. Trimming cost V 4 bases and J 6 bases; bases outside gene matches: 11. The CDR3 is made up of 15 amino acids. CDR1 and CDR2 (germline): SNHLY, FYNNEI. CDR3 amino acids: CASSAFSGSNSEQYF. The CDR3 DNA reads TGTGCCAGCAGTGCGTTCAGCGGGAGCAATAGCGAGCAGTACTTC.

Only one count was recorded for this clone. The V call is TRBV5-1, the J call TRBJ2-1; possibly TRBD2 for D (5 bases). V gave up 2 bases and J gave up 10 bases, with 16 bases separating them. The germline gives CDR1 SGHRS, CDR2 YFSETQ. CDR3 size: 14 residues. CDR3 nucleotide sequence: TGCGCCAGCAGCTTAGACCTCATAGCGAGGGAGCAGTTCTTC. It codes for CASSLDLIAREQFF.

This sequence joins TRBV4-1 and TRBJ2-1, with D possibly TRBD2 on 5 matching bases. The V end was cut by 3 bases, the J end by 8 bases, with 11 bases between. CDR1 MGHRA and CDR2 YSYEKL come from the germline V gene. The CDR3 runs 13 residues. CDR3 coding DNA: TGCGCCAGCAGCCACTTGGGGAGTGATGAGCAGTTCTTC. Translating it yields CASSHLGSDEQFF.